The present TCR beta chain was sequenced within a study of T cell responses to AZD1222 COVID-19 vaccine. The V end was cut by 7 bases, the J end by 0 bases, with 9 bases between. Germline CDR1 reads LNHDA; CDR2 reads SQIVND (reference sequence). The CDR3 loop spans 13 amino acids. Method: immunoSEQ multiplex PCR; TCRdb's copy keeps in-frame clones and lacks some. The repertoire holds more than 150,000 clones, with 85% to 90% as singletons. The source of this sequence is an adult in good health. This material consisted of peripheral blood, taken on day 0 of AZD1222 vaccination. V is TRBV19 and J is TRBJ1-1, with D uncertain. This CDR3 reads CASTQMLNTEAFF. CDR3 DNA sequence: TGTGCCAGTACGCAGATGTTGAACACTGAAGCTTTCTTT.